The 32 T cell receptor beta chains reported below all come from one sample, sequenced in a study of cytomegalovirus exposure and HLA in healthy donors. The PCR was carried out with 60 Vbeta primers and 13 Jbeta primers. Sequencing was performed with immunoSEQ multiplex PCR; in TCRdb, only in-frame clones are kept and a portion is missing. The sample has around 180,000 clones, roughly 87% seen once. The specimen sequenced was PBMCs. These TCRs come from a girl in the first two years of life in good health and CMV-seronegative.

Points on this clone: The germline gene is not matched at one end of the junction; a read error may be the cause. The chain links TRBV7-9 to TRBJ2-2; 7 bases line up with TRBD2. The CDR3 contains 16 residues. Per germline, CDR1 SEHNR and CDR2 FQNEAQ (reference sequence). The CDR3 is CSSSSFQRENTGELFF. Here the CDR3 DNA reads TGTTCCAGCAGCTCCTTTCAGCGGGAGAACACCGGGGAGCTGTTTTTT.

The chain uses TRBV9 and TRBJ2-1; D ambiguous. V lost 0 bases and J lost 7, with 5 bases in between. CDR1 and CDR2 from the germline V gene are SGDLS and YYNGEE. The CDR3 is 12 residues long. CDR3 protein: CASSVVANEQFF. CDR3 DNA sequence: TGTGCCAGCAGCGTAGTGGCTAATGAGCAGTTCTTC.

This clone showed up just once. This chain uses TRBV6-5 with TRBJ2-3, with 8 bases identical to TRBD2. Germline CDR1 is MNHEY and CDR2 is SVGAGI. The CDR3 consists of 15 residues. Unmatched junction bases numbered 10, after V lost 10 bases and J lost 1 base. As DNA, the CDR3 is TGTGCCACCTCACGGGAGGGCCTTCGCACAGATACGCAGTATTTT. Its protein product is CATSREGLRTDTQYF.

The chain is built from TRBV7-9 and TRBJ2-1; the match to TRBD2 covers 12 bases. V shed 4 bases and J 8 bases; nucleotides not matched to a gene: 12. CDR3 length equals 17 residues. Germline V CDR1 and CDR2: SEHNR, FQNEAQ (reference sequence). This CDR3 reads CASSSKLAGGGLDEQFF. Here the CDR3 DNA reads TGTGCCAGCAGCTCGAAACTAGCGGGGGGTGGGTTGGATGAGCAGTTCTTC.

This chain uses TRBV7-2 with TRBJ1-1; the D is unclear. Germline V CDR1 and CDR2: SGHTA, FQGNSA. Between the trimmed V and J ends, which lost 1 base and 1 base, there was a span of 7 bases. This CDR3 has 14 residues. CDR3 bases: TGTGCCAGCAGCTTAGGCAGGCCGAACACTGAAGCTTTCTTT. It specifies CASSLGRPNTEAFF.

The genes are TRBV11-2 and TRBJ2-7, with D hard to call. V lost 0 bases and J lost 7, with 13 bases in between. The CDR3 contains 14 residues. Germline V gives CDR1 SGHAT, CDR2 FQNNGV. This CDR3 reads CASSLDFRPQEQYF. In DNA form, the CDR3 reads TGTGCCAGCAGCTTAGATTTCAGGCCTCAGGAGCAGTACTTC.

This chain links TRBV7-9 with TRBJ1-6; 7 nucleotides match TRBD1. Losses at the gene ends were 5 bases for V and 9 bases for J; bases not matched to a gene: 7. CDR3 length: 14 amino acids. Germline CDR1 reads SEHNR; CDR2 reads FQNEAQ (reference sequence). The CDR3 bases are TGTGCCAGCAGCGTACAGGGGAGTGGTTCACCCCTCCACTTT. Protein sequence: CASSVQGSGSPLHF. The full variable domain, its missing parts supplied by reference TRBV7-9 and TRBJ1-6, is DTGVSQNPRHKITKRGQNVTFRCDPISEHNRLYWYRQTLGQGPEFLTYFQNEAQLEKSRLLSDRFSAERPKGSFSTLEIQRTEQGDSAMYLCASSVQGSGSPLHFGNGTRLTVT.

Here the CDR3 DNA reads TGCGCCAGCAGTTCTGAGCCGTCCCCCCCCAGGCACATTCAGTACTTC. Translation gives CASSSEPSPPRHIQYF. The gene calls are TRBV5-1 and TRBJ2-4; D ambiguous. The CDR3 is made up of 16 amino acids. V lost 5 bases, J lost 8 bases, and 23 bases lay in between. CDR1 and CDR2 from the germline V gene are SGHRS and YFSETQ.

The chain couples TRBV4-1 to TRBJ1-3, with D perhaps matching TRBD1 (6 bases). Trimming left V 0 bases short and J 4 bases short, with 10 bases between. This CDR3 spans 15 amino acids. Germline assignment: CDR1 MGHRA and CDR2 YSYEKL. CDR3 amino acids: CASSQERGAGNTIYF. The CDR3 region has the DNA TGCGCCAGCAGCCAAGAACGGGGGGCGGGAAACACCATATATTTT.

The chain links TRBV6-1 to TRBJ2-3; TRBD1 is a possible D gene (5 bases). With 6 bases removed from V and 0 bases from J, the gap between germline ends came to 13 bases. This CDR3 has 15 residues. Germline values: CDR1 MNHNS, CDR2 SASEGT. The CDR3 here is CASRIQGYSTDTQYF. In DNA, the CDR3 is TGTGCCAGCAGAATTCAGGGATACAGCACAGATACGCAGTATTTT.

The sample holds one count of this clone. The rearrangement links TRBV29-1 to TRBJ2-1; 12 nucleotides align to TRBD2. V lost 0 bases to trimming and J lost 6 bases; unmatched junction nucleotides: 6. Looked up from germline, CDR1 is SQVTM and CDR2 is ANQGSEA. This CDR3 has 16 residues. CDR3 DNA sequence: TGCAGCGTTGAAGATCCGCTAGCGGGAGGGAGCAATGAGCAGTTCTTC. It translates to CSVEDPLAGGSNEQFF.

The chain is built from TRBV4-1 and TRBJ2-5; 11 bases agree with TRBD1. The CDR3 loop spans 15 amino acids. Germline lookup yields CDR1 MGHRA and CDR2 YSYEKL. V shed 4 bases, J shed 4 bases, and the junction held 5 bases outside the gene matches. In DNA form, the CDR3 reads TGCGCCAGCAGCCCAACCGGGACAGGGGGAGAGACCCAGTACTTC. Amino acid sequence: CASSPTGTGGETQYF.

J is TRBJ1-2 and V is TRBV25-1; no definite D call. The CDR3 loop spans 14 amino acids. Germline CDR1 reads MGHDK; CDR2 reads SYGVNS. V was shortened by 3 bases and J by 0 bases, with 8 bases between the two germline ends. The CDR3: CASSDNRANYGYTF. CDR3 DNA: TGTGCCAGCAGTGACAACAGAGCTAACTATGGCTACACCTTC.

The gene calls are TRBV11-2 and TRBJ2-7; 7 positions match TRBD2. V shed 1 base, J shed 9 bases, and the junction held 9 bases outside the gene matches. Germline V gene data show CDR1 as SGHAT and CDR2 as FQNNGV. The length of the CDR3 is 14 residues. The chain's CDR3 is CASSLGGGPAGQYF. DNA of the CDR3: TGTGCCAGCAGCTTAGGGGGAGGGCCAGCAGGGCAGTACTTC. Together with reference TRBV11-2 and TRBJ2-7, the CDR3 gives the full variable domain: EAGVAQSPRYKIIEKRQSVAFWCNPISGHATLYWYQQILGQGPKLLIQFQNNGVVDDSQLPKDRFSAERLKGVDSTLKIQPAKLEDSAVYLCASSLGGGPAGQYFGPGTRLTVT.

The rearrangement links TRBV27 to TRBJ2-2; 7 positions agree with TRBD1. Germline CDR1 reads MNHEY; CDR2 reads SMNVEV (reference sequence). V shed 1 base and J 5 bases; nucleotides not matched to a gene: 7. This CDR3 contains 16 residues. CDR3 loop: CASSLWSGGPTGELFF. The DNA of the CDR3 is TGTGCCAGCAGTTTATGGTCAGGGGGACCGACCGGGGAGCTGTTTTTT.

This chain connects TRBV30 to TRBJ2-1; the match to TRBD2 covers 7 bases. The CDR3 consists of 14 residues. After removal of 0 bases from V and 6 bases from J, the junction contained 5 bases not matched to a gene. Germline CDR1 and CDR2: GTSNPN and SVGIG (reference sequence). The CDR3 sequence is CAWSVGRASNEQFF. CDR3 coding DNA: TGTGCCTGGAGTGTAGGGAGGGCCAGCAATGAGCAGTTCTTC.

This clone turned up a few times. The rearrangement links TRBV25-1 to TRBJ2-7; tentative D call: TRBD2 (6 bases). Germline CDR1 and CDR2: MGHDK and SYGVNS. The CDR3 has 13 amino acids. V lost 1 base and J 7 bases, leaving 11 bases between the germline ends. DNA of the CDR3: TGTGCCAGCAGTGAATGGCTAGCGCGGGAGCAGTACTTC. Its protein product is CASSEWLAREQYF.

This clone came up a few times. V gene TRBV30 combines with J gene TRBJ1-6, with TRBD1 identical over 7 bases. Per germline, CDR1 GTSNPN and CDR2 SVGIG (reference sequence). Germline trimming cut 2 bases from V and 8 bases from J; bases unmatched to any gene: 12. This CDR3 is built from 16 residues. The CDR3 is CAWSIGTVGGDSPLHF. DNA for the CDR3: TGTGCCTGGAGTATCGGGACAGTCGGAGGGGATTCACCCCTCCACTTT.

The chain links TRBV5-6 to TRBJ2-3; 11 bases line up with TRBD2. The ends lost 4 bases at V and 8 bases at J; junction bases unmatched: 12. Germline V gene sequence: CDR1 SGHDT, CDR2 YYEEEE. This CDR3 is 16 amino acids long. The CDR3 DNA reads as TGTGCCAGCAGCGTCGGACTTAGCGGGAGGGACCTTACGCAGTATTTT. This translates into CASSVGLSGRDLTQYF. The full variable domain, in which reference TRBV5-6 and TRBJ2-3 provide the parts outside the CDR3, is DAGVTQSPTHLIKTRGQQVTLRCSPKSGHDTVSWYQQALGQGPQFIFQYYEEEERQRGNFPDRFSGHQFPNYSSELNVNALLLGDSALYLCASSVGLSGRDLTQYFGPGTRLTVL.

The CDR3 here is CASSPRGTDLNSPLHF. The CDR3 DNA is TGTGCCAGCAGCCCTCGGGGGACAGACCTAAATTCACCCCTCCACTTT. J is TRBJ1-6 and V is TRBV13; 7 nucleotides align to TRBD1. Germline CDR1 is PRHDT and CDR2 is FYEKMQ (reference sequence). The V gene end was trimmed by 5 bases and the J gene end by 7 bases; junction bases not matched to a gene: 11. The CDR3 covers 16 residues. Filled out from reference TRBV13 and TRBJ1-6, the complete variable domain reads AAGVIQSPRHLIKEKRETATLKCYPIPRHDTVYWYQQGPGQDPQFLISFYEKMQSDKGSIPDRFSAQQFSDYHSELNMSSLELGDSALYFCASSPRGTDLNSPLHFGNGTRLTVT.

The chain joins TRBV7-9 to TRBJ1-6; the match to TRBD1 covers 8 bases. The germline gives CDR1 SEHNR, CDR2 FQNEAQ (reference sequence). The V and J ends lost 4 bases and 10 bases, in that order; junction bases with no gene match: 9. There are 15 residues in the CDR3. Written as DNA, the CDR3 is TGTGCCAGCAGCTCCAGGACAGGGACGAGGTCACCCCTCCACTTT. It codes for CASSSRTGTRSPLHF. Together with reference TRBV7-9 and TRBJ1-6, the CDR3 gives the full variable domain: DTGVSQNPRHKITKRGQNVTFRCDPISEHNRLYWYRQTLGQGPEFLTYFQNEAQLEKSRLLSDRFSAERPKGSFSTLEIQRTEQGDSAMYLCASSSRTGTRSPLHFGNGTRLTVT.

This clone was picked up a small number of times. The chain uses TRBV9 and TRBJ2-7; TRBD2 might be the D (6 bases). The CDR3 totals 14 residues. The ends were cut back, 0 bases at V and 7 bases at J, with 14 bases in the middle. CDR1 SGDLS and CDR2 YYNGEE come from the germline V gene. For the CDR3, the DNA is TGTGCCAGCAGCGTAGTTTCCAGACTAGAAGAGCAGTACTTC. It yields the protein CASSVVSRLEEQYF.

The chain has TRBV27 and TRBJ2-3; TRBD1 aligns across 9 bases. V lost 3 bases to trimming and J lost 1 base; unmatched junction nucleotides: 11. The CDR3 loop spans 18 amino acids. The germline V gene has CDR1 MNHEY and CDR2 SMNVEV (reference sequence). The CDR3 here is CASSFLPVRDRGTDTQYF. DNA of the CDR3: TGTGCCAGCAGTTTTCTCCCAGTTCGGGACAGGGGCACAGATACGCAGTATTTT.

Only a few counts were recorded for this clone. The gene calls are TRBV5-1 and TRBJ1-1; the D gene is possibly TRBD1 (6 bases). The ends were cut back, 0 bases at V and 1 base at J, with 22 bases in the middle. The germline CDR1 and CDR2 sequences are SGHRS and YFSETQ. CDR3 length: 19 residues. The chain's CDR3 is CASSLGLPFVGAENTEAFF. CDR3 nucleotides: TGCGCCAGCAGCTTGGGTCTCCCCTTTGTGGGGGCGGAGAACACTGAAGCTTTCTTT.

V usage is TRBV7-3 and J usage is TRBJ2-6; D is possibly TRBD2 (5 bases). Germline lookup yields CDR1 SGHTA and CDR2 FQGTGA. The V gene lost 5 bases and the J gene lost 0 bases, with 8 bases spanning the gap. The CDR3 is 15 residues long. CDR3 in amino acids: CASSKTSSGANVLTF. The CDR3 region has the DNA TGTGCCAGCAGCAAAACTAGCTCTGGGGCCAACGTCCTGACTTTC.

The gene calls are TRBV29-1 and TRBJ1-4, with D unclear. This CDR3 contains 11 residues. Trimming shortened V by 6 bases and J by 8 bases, and 10 bases separated the two germline ends. The V gene's germline CDR1 is SQVTM and CDR2 ANQGSEA. CDR3: CSVYGGEKLFF. In nucleotides, the CDR3 is TGCAGCGTGTACGGAGGGGAAAAACTGTTTTTT.

The chain links TRBV10-3 to TRBJ2-5; no firm D call. Germline V gene data show CDR1 as ENHRY and CDR2 as SYGVKD. The V gene lost 8 bases and the J gene lost 5 bases, with 6 bases spanning the gap. This CDR3 comprises 10 residues. The CDR3 bases are TGTGCCATCGGTCGGGAGACCCAGTACTTC. Translated: CAIGRETQYF.

This chain connects TRBV6-4 to TRBJ2-6; D is unclear. The CDR3 runs to 14 residues. Germline V gene data show CDR1 as MRHNA and CDR2 as SNTAGT. Trimming stripped 6 bases from V and 0 bases from J, with 6 bases between. In DNA form, the CDR3 reads TGTGCCAGCAGGTCTACCTCTGGGGCCAACGTCCTGACTTTC. Translation: CASRSTSGANVLTF.

The CDR3 nucleotides are TGTGCCAGCAGCCCAGGACTAGCGGGACCCTCCTACAATGAGCAGTTCTTC. Protein product: CASSPGLAGPSYNEQFF. The chain carries TRBV7-3 and TRBJ2-1, with 12 bases aligning to TRBD2. The CDR3 sequence is 17 residues long. V lost 5 bases, J lost 0 bases, and 5 bases stayed unmatched. CDR1 and CDR2 (germline): SGHTA, FQGTGA.

V is TRBV4-3 and J is TRBJ1-1; D unclear. The germline V gene has CDR1 LGHNA and CDR2 YSLEER. The ends were cut back, 1 base at V and 6 bases at J, with 15 bases in the middle. The CDR3 is made up of 15 amino acids. Written as DNA, the CDR3 is TGCGCCAGCAGCCAAGGGCCCAGTCGGGGTGCTGAAGCTTTCTTT. It is translated as CASSQGPSRGAEAFF.

The rearrangement uses TRBV9 and TRBJ1-2, with TRBD1 matching 11 bases. The CDR3 has 18 residues. V was clipped by 2 bases and J by 1 base; unmatched bases: 10. The germline V gene has CDR1 SGDLS and CDR2 YYNGEE. The CDR3 loop reads CASSVSGTGGGFNYGYTF. In nucleotides, the CDR3 is TGTGCCAGCAGCGTGTCCGGGACAGGGGGAGGATTTAACTATGGCTACACCTTC.

Here the CDR3 DNA reads TGTGCCACCAGCTCCCTGCTAGGTGCCAAAAACATTCAGTACTTC. Protein: CATSSLLGAKNIQYF. This chain joins TRBV15 and TRBJ2-4; D ambiguous. The V end was cut by 5 bases, the J end by 1 base, with 12 bases between. This CDR3 is 15 amino acids long. From germline, CDR1 is LNHNV and CDR2 YYDKDF (reference sequence). Combining the CDR3 with reference TRBV15 and TRBJ2-4 gives the whole variable domain DAMVIQNPRYQVTQFGKPVTLSCSQTLNHNVMYWYQQKSSQAPKLLFHYYDKDFNNEADTPDNFQSRRPNTSFCFLDIRSPGLGDTAMYLCATSSLLGAKNIQYFGAGTRLSVL.